The TCR beta chain under discussion was sequenced for a study of blood T cell repertoires in COVID-19. V gave up 7 bases and J gave up 3 bases; unmatched junction bases: 9. CDR1 SNHLY and CDR2 FYNNEI come from the germline V gene. CDR3 length: 15 amino acids. Original handling: Reference gene primer amplification in the assay estimated nucleated cell counts. Profiling relied on immunoSEQ multiplex PCR, and the TCRdb table lists in-frame clones only, not all of them. V and J calls plus clone size are reproduced from that table; the DNA served to infer D and trimming. The profile shows over 100,000 clones, over 70% of them singletons.

This chain links TRBV2 with TRBJ2-1; TRBD2 agrees at 7 bases. This clonotype was sampled from a woman between 65 and 79 years old with acute or convalescent COVID-19. Input material: peripheral blood. The CDR3 spells CASIPSGPLYNEQFF. CDR3 sequence (DNA): TGTGCCAGCATCCCTAGCGGCCCACTCTACAATGAGCAGTTCTTC.